This TCR beta chain was identified in a study of beta chain features in type 1 diabetes. About this clone itself: Its target is not known.

Every bit of the isolated RNA underwent reverse transcription, so sequencing read expressed TCRB transcripts. The protocol was immunoSEQ multiplex PCR, while the TCRdb copy is restricted to in-frame clones and leaves out a portion. The sample has about half a million clones, 11% seen once. A CD45RO/CCR7/CD25/CD127/CD95/CD27 panel sorted naive, central memory, regulatory and stem cell-like memory CD4+ cells. V was trimmed by 0 bases and J by 7 bases, leaving 16 bases between them. The CDR3 sequence is 15 residues long. Germline V lookup: CDR1 SGDLS, CDR2 YYNGEE. Study-level results: TCRB repertoires of naive, central memory and Treg cells appeared more similar among patients than among healthy donors. Type 1 diabetes patients showed a moderate but significant shortening of TCRB CDR3s in all four CD4+ subsets. PCR might favor shorter templates, but any such skew would affect patients and controls equally.

The source of this sequence is a young woman in good health. The rearrangement uses TRBV9 and TRBJ1-2, with a weak D call TRBD1 (6 bases). Sequences were obtained from naive CD4+ T cells from blood. In nucleotides, the CDR3 is TGTGCCAGCAGCGTAGATTTCGGTACAGGGACTGGCTACACCTTC. Translating gives CASSVDFGTGTGYTF.